The clone carrying this TCR beta chain appeared a few times. Its antigen remains unknown. The data are from a study of T cells in Graves' hyperthyroidism and ophthalmopathy. Germline CDR1 SGHAT, CDR2 FQDESV (reference sequence). Trimming left V 2 bases short and J 7 bases short, with 15 bases between. The CDR3 length is 15 residues. Amplification yielded TCR beta CDR3 regions, with RNA transcripts as the source. HTBI primers were used for first-round RT-PCR of the TCR CDR3. TCRdb re-analysed the multiplex PCR reads in MiXCR, keeping a single row per CDR3 protein. The sample lists roughly 290,000 distinct CDR3 sequences, less than 15% seen once, with 7% to 8.5% in the top ten. Study-wide findings and caveats: Most clonotypes expanded in the thyroid (above 0.001) were also present in blood.

In making diagnoses, clinical symptoms, serum thyroxine and TRAb, thyroid ultrasound and orbital computed tomography were all used. This rearrangement joins TRBV11-1 to TRBJ2-1, with D perhaps being TRBD1 or TRBD2 (6 bases each). This TCR derives from a woman aged 25 to 39 with Graves' hyperthyroidism that later progressed to Graves' ophthalmopathy. The sample comprised blood. The CDR3 coding sequence is TGTGCCAGCAGCTTAACGAGGGGGGCGAGAAATGAGCAGTTCTTC. It translates to CASSLTRGARNEQFF.